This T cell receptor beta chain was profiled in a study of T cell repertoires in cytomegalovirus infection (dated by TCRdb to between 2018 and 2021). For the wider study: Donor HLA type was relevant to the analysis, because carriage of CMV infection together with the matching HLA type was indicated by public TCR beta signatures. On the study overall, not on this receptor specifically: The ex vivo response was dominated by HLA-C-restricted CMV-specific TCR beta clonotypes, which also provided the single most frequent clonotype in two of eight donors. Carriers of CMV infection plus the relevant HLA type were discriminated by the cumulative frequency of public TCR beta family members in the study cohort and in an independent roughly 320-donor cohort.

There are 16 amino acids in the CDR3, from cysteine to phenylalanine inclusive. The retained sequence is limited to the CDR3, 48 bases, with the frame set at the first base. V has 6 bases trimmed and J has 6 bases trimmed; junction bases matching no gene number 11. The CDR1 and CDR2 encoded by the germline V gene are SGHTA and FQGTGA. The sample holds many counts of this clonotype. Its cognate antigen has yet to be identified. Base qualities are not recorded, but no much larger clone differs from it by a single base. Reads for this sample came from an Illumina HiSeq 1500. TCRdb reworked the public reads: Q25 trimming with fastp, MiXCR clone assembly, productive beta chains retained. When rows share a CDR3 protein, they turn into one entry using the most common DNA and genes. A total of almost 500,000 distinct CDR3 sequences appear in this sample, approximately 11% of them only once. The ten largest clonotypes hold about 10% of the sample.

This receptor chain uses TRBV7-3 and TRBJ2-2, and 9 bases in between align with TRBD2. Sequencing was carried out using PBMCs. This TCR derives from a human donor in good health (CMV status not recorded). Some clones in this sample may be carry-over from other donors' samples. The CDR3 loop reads CASSYGAGGPAGELFF. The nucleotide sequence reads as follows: TGTGCCAGCAGTTACGGGGCGGGGGGGCCCGCCGGGGAGCTGTTTTTT.